The rows below give T cell receptor beta chains drawn from one sample of a study of T cells in Graves' hyperthyroidism and ophthalmopathy. One entry per CDR3 protein results from TCRdb running MiXCR on the multiplex PCR reads. The sample records some 98,000 distinct CDR3 sequences, 35% to 50% being singletons. The sequenced sample was peripheral blood or thyroid tissue (not recorded which). Receptors originate from a woman aged 30 to 39 with Graves' hyperthyroidism. CDR3s include the opening cysteine and the closing phenylalanine or tryptophan. D genes are given only for firm matches. A row's size may be missing; if present it is once, few, many or a size class.

CDR3nt: TGCGCCAGCAGCTTGGCCGGAAGCGGAGGGGCAGATACGCAGTATTTT
CDR3aa: CASSLAGSGGADTQYF
abundance: .
v_gene: TRBV5-1
d_gene: .
j_gene: TRBJ2-3

CDR3nt: TGTGCCAGCTCCTTTGAGGGGGCGCGGAACGAGCAGTACTTC
CDR3aa: CASSFEGARNEQYF
abundance: .
v_gene: TRBV25-1
d_gene: TRBD1
j_gene: TRBJ2-7

CDR3nt: TGTGCCAGCAGTGAATCGGGGTACTCGAACACTGAAGCTTTCTTT
CDR3aa: CASSESGYSNTEAFF
abundance: many
v_gene: TRBV25-1
d_gene: .
j_gene: TRBJ1-1

CDR3nt: TGTGCCAGCAGCCAAGCTAATTACAGGGCCGGGGTCACCGGGGAGCTGTTTTTT
CDR3aa: CASSQANYRAGVTGELFF
abundance: .
v_gene: TRBV7-6
d_gene: .
j_gene: TRBJ2-2

CDR3nt: TGTGCCAGTACCCCCGGGACAGGCCTCTCTGGAAACACCATATATTTT
CDR3aa: CASTPGTGLSGNTIYF
abundance: many
v_gene: TRBV19
d_gene: TRBD1
j_gene: TRBJ1-3

CDR3nt: TGTGCCAGTACCCCCCTCGGGACAGGGGTAAACACCATATATTTT
CDR3aa: CASTPLGTGVNTIYF
abundance: .
v_gene: TRBV19
d_gene: TRBD1
j_gene: TRBJ1-3

CDR3nt: TGCAGTGCTAGAGTAAGGGGGGGGGACACTGAAGCTTTCTTT
CDR3aa: CSARVRGGDTEAFF
abundance: .
v_gene: TRBV20-1
d_gene: .
j_gene: TRBJ1-1

CDR3nt: TGTGCCAGCAGTTCGGGCGGTACCGGGGAGCTGTTTTTT
CDR3aa: CASSSGGTGELFF
abundance: .
v_gene: TRBV7-9
d_gene: .
j_gene: TRBJ2-2

CDR3nt: TGTGCCAGCTCACCCGTCCAGGGAAGCTCTGGAAACACCATATATTTT
CDR3aa: CASSPVQGSSGNTIYF
abundance: many
v_gene: TRBV18
d_gene: .
j_gene: TRBJ1-3

CDR3nt: TGTGCCAGCAGCCAAGAGCCTAGCGGGGCAGAGACCCAGTACTTC
CDR3aa: CASSQEPSGAETQYF
abundance: .
v_gene: TRBV4-2
d_gene: TRBD2
j_gene: TRBJ2-5

CDR3nt: TGTGCCAGCAGCTCAGGGAACTACGAGCAGTACTTC
CDR3aa: CASSSGNYEQYF
abundance: .
v_gene: TRBV7-2
d_gene: .
j_gene: TRBJ2-7

CDR3nt: TGTGCCAGCAGTTTACGGTTTAGCGGAGTATACGAGCAGTACTTC
CDR3aa: CASSLRFSGVYEQYF
abundance: many
v_gene: TRBV28
d_gene: .
j_gene: TRBJ2-7

CDR3nt: TGTGCCAGCAGCTTCAAGTGGGGGGGGACCGGGGAGCTGTTTTTT
CDR3aa: CASSFKWGGTGELFF
abundance: many
v_gene: TRBV7-2
d_gene: TRBD2
j_gene: TRBJ2-2

CDR3nt: TGTGCCACCAGCAGGGGCCGGGCGCAGTACTTC
CDR3aa: CATSRGRAQYF
abundance: .
v_gene: TRBV15
d_gene: .
j_gene: TRBJ2-7

CDR3nt: TGTGCCAGCAGTTCGACAGGGGGCGTGGAGACCCAGTACTTC
CDR3aa: CASSSTGGVETQYF
abundance: many
v_gene: TRBV6-1
d_gene: TRBD1
j_gene: TRBJ2-5

CDR3nt: TGTGCCATCAGTGAGCCGGGGGCGGGAGAGATCACCATATATTTT
CDR3aa: CAISEPGAGEITIYF
abundance: .
v_gene: TRBV10-3
d_gene: .
j_gene: TRBJ1-3

CDR3nt: TGTGCCAGCTCACCAGCCAGGGCCAGCACAGATACGCAGTATTTT
CDR3aa: CASSPARASTDTQYF
abundance: .
v_gene: TRBV18
d_gene: .
j_gene: TRBJ2-3

CDR3nt: TGTGCCAGCAGCCTCCGACAGGGGGCGGACGAGCAGTACTTC
CDR3aa: CASSLRQGADEQYF
abundance: .
v_gene: TRBV7-3
d_gene: TRBD1
j_gene: TRBJ2-7

CDR3nt: TGCAGTGCTGCGGAGGATCTCGAGCAGTACTTC
CDR3aa: CSAAEDLEQYF
abundance: .
v_gene: TRBV20-1
d_gene: .
j_gene: TRBJ2-7

CDR3nt: TGCGCCAGCAGCCAAATAGGGGAACGAGAGACCCAGTACTTC
CDR3aa: CASSQIGERETQYF
abundance: many
v_gene: TRBV4-1
d_gene: .
j_gene: TRBJ2-5

CDR3nt: TGTGCCAGCAGCCAAGAGAGGGGCAGGGGGGCGGCAGCTTACGGCTACGAGCAGTACTTC
CDR3aa: CASSQERGRGAAAYGYEQYF
abundance: .
v_gene: TRBV7-2
d_gene: .
j_gene: TRBJ2-7

CDR3nt: TGTGCCAGCAGCCGCGCCGGGACATCCTCTGGGACCATCTACGAGCAGTACTTC
CDR3aa: CASSRAGTSSGTIYEQYF
abundance: many
v_gene: TRBV7-8
d_gene: .
j_gene: TRBJ2-7

CDR3nt: TGTGCCAGCAGCCCAGCGCAGGGGCCCGGCGGGGAGCTGTTTTTT
CDR3aa: CASSPAQGPGGELFF
abundance: .
v_gene: TRBV7-3
d_gene: .
j_gene: TRBJ2-2

CDR3nt: TGCAGTGCTAGCCCGGGACAGGGCGGAGAAAAACTGTTTTTT
CDR3aa: CSASPGQGGEKLFF
abundance: once
v_gene: TRBV20-1
d_gene: TRBD1
j_gene: TRBJ1-4

CDR3nt: TGCGCCAGCAGCTTGGCCCTTAACAGACAAACCTACGAGCAGTACTTC
CDR3aa: CASSLALNRQTYEQYF
abundance: many
v_gene: TRBV5-1
d_gene: .
j_gene: TRBJ2-7

CDR3nt: TGTGCCAGTAGTATAGACCCCCGAGGGGCAGGCACTGAAGCTTTCTTT
CDR3aa: CASSIDPRGAGTEAFF
abundance: .
v_gene: TRBV19
d_gene: .
j_gene: TRBJ1-1

CDR3nt: TGTGCCAGCAGCTCCTGGGCAGGGGGCATAGCGGAGACCCAGTACTTC
CDR3aa: CASSSWAGGIAETQYF
abundance: .
v_gene: TRBV7-8
d_gene: TRBD1
j_gene: TRBJ2-5

CDR3nt: TGTGCTAGCAGCCCCAGCCGGCTGGCCTCAGAGACCCAGTACTTC
CDR3aa: CASSPSRLASETQYF
abundance: many
v_gene: TRBV7-7
d_gene: .
j_gene: TRBJ2-5

CDR3nt: TGCAGTGTTTCTCGGACTAGCGGGAGAGAGACCCAGTACTTC
CDR3aa: CSVSRTSGRETQYF
abundance: .
v_gene: TRBV20-1
d_gene: TRBD2
j_gene: TRBJ2-5

CDR3nt: TGTGCCAGCAGCTTCAGGGGCACTGGAAACACCATATATTTT
CDR3aa: CASSFRGTGNTIYF
abundance: many
v_gene: TRBV7-2
d_gene: .
j_gene: TRBJ1-3

CDR3nt: TGTGCCATCAGTGGGGAGTTCACAGATACGCAGTATTTT
CDR3aa: CAISGEFTDTQYF
abundance: many
v_gene: TRBV10-3
d_gene: .
j_gene: TRBJ2-3

CDR3nt: TGTGCCAGCATCTTAAACGAAAAACTGTTTTTT
CDR3aa: CASILNEKLFF
abundance: many
v_gene: TRBV13
d_gene: .
j_gene: TRBJ1-4

CDR3nt: TGTGCCAGCAGTACCCTCTCGTCGGGAGTGTCATCAGATACGCAGTATTTT
CDR3aa: CASSTLSSGVSSDTQYF
abundance: .
v_gene: TRBV7-9
d_gene: .
j_gene: TRBJ2-3

CDR3nt: TGTGCCAGCAGGCCCACCAGGAAGGTGGATCAGCCCCAGCATTTT
CDR3aa: CASRPTRKVDQPQHF
abundance: .
v_gene: TRBV6-1
d_gene: .
j_gene: TRBJ1-5

CDR3nt: TGTGCCACGTCCCACAGGGGAAGGACCGGGGCCAACGTCCTGACTTTC
CDR3aa: CATSHRGRTGANVLTF
abundance: .
v_gene: TRBV24-1
d_gene: TRBD1
j_gene: TRBJ2-6

CDR3nt: TGTGCCATTGGACAGCCTGGTCAGCCCCAGCATTTT
CDR3aa: CAIGQPGQPQHF
abundance: .
v_gene: TRBV10-3
d_gene: .
j_gene: TRBJ1-5

CDR3nt: TGTGCCAGCAGTTATCGACAGGGTTGGGACAAGACCCAGTACTTC
CDR3aa: CASSYRQGWDKTQYF
abundance: once
v_gene: TRBV6-6
d_gene: TRBD1
j_gene: TRBJ2-5

CDR3nt: TGTGCCAGCAGTTTGGGCAGGGGCCGAGATACGCAGTATTTT
CDR3aa: CASSLGRGRDTQYF
abundance: many
v_gene: TRBV12-3/TRBV12-4
d_gene: .
j_gene: TRBJ2-3

CDR3nt: TGTGCCAGCAGTGATGCCCGCCAAAGGAGCACCGGGGAGCTGTTTTTT
CDR3aa: CASSDARQRSTGELFF
abundance: once
v_gene: TRBV25-1
d_gene: .
j_gene: TRBJ2-2

CDR3nt: TGTGCCAGCTCACAGGCCATGGGAAACACCATATATTTT
CDR3aa: CASSQAMGNTIYF
abundance: many
v_gene: TRBV18
d_gene: .
j_gene: TRBJ1-3

CDR3nt: TGTGCCAGCAGCGTATTGGGAGGTTCGGATGGCTACACCTTC
CDR3aa: CASSVLGGSDGYTF
abundance: .
v_gene: TRBV9
d_gene: .
j_gene: TRBJ1-2

CDR3nt: TGCAGCGTTGAAATGAGACAGGGGGCAGACGGCTACACCTTC
CDR3aa: CSVEMRQGADGYTF
abundance: .
v_gene: TRBV29-1
d_gene: TRBD1
j_gene: TRBJ1-2

CDR3nt: TGTGCCACCAGCAGTCTGAGCGGGAGGACGTACGAGCAGTACTTC
CDR3aa: CATSSLSGRTYEQYF
abundance: .
v_gene: TRBV15
d_gene: TRBD2
j_gene: TRBJ2-7

CDR3nt: TGTGCCGGTCGTGTCAGGGATCAGCCCCAGCATTTT
CDR3aa: CAGRVRDQPQHF
abundance: .
v_gene: TRBV2
d_gene: .
j_gene: TRBJ1-5

CDR3nt: TGTGCCAGTAGTTCGGGACAGGGGAATCAGCCCCAGCATTTT
CDR3aa: CASSSGQGNQPQHF
abundance: medium-sized
v_gene: TRBV19
d_gene: TRBD1
j_gene: TRBJ1-5